This T cell receptor beta chain is drawn from a study of cytomegalovirus exposure and HLA in healthy donors. The PCR used 60 Vbeta and 13 Jbeta primers. Clones were read by immunoSEQ multiplex PCR, and TCRdb kept only the in-frame ones, dropping some. The table lists 150,000 to 200,000 clones, under 75% of them singletons. A remark on this clone: The target antigen is unknown.

Trimming left V 4 bases short and J 7 bases short, with 13 bases between. CDR1 SEHNR and CDR2 FQNEAQ come from the germline V gene (reference sequence). The CDR3 length is 13 residues. Whole-study results and caveats: The listing of roughly 160 TCR beta chains classed them as cytomegalovirus-associated. Owing to their indistinguishability, certain V segments, notably TRBV6-2 and TRBV6-3, were excluded.

This chain connects TRBV7-9 to TRBJ2-5; D is perhaps TRBD1 (6 bases). The source material was PBMCs. This receptor was taken from a man between 40 and 49 years old in good health and CMV-seropositive. The CDR3 here is CASSYRTDRTQYF. CDR3 bases: TGTGCCAGCAGCTATAGGACAGATCGGACCCAGTACTTC.